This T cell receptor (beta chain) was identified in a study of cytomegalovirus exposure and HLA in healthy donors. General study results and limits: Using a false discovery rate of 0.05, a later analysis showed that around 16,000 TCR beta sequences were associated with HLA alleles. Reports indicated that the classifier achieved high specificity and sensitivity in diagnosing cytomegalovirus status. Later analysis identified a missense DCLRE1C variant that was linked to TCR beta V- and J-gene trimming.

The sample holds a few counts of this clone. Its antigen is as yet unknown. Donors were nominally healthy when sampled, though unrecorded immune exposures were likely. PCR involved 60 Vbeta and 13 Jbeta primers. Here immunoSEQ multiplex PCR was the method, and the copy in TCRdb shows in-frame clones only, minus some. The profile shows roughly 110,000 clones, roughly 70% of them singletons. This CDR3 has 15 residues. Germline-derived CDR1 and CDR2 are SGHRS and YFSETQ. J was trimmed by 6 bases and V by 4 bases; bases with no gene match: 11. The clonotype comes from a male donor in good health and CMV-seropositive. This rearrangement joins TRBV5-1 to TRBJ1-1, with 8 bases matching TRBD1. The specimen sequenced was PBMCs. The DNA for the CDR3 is TGCGCCAGCAGCCGGAGCCGGACAGGGCCTTCTGAAGCTTTCTTT. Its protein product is CASSRSRTGPSEAFF.